Listed below are T cell receptor beta chains from one sample, sequenced in a study of CD8 T cells in ankylosing spondylitis. TCRdb analysed the 5' RACE reads with MiXCR anew, one entry per CDR3 protein. The sample has over 450,000 distinct CDR3 sequences; roughly 13% are singletons. The sample was blood, either unsorted or a sorted T cell fraction (not recorded which). These receptors all come from a male donor with ankylosing spondylitis. CDR3s include the opening cysteine and the closing phenylalanine or tryptophan. D genes are given only for firm matches. Not every row has a clone size; where given, it reads once, few, many or a size class.

j_gene: TRBJ2-4
d_gene: TRBD1
v_gene: TRBV11-2
abundance: few
CDR3nt: TGTGCCAGCAGCACGCCGGGACAGAGCGTTCAGTACTTC
CDR3aa: CASSTPGQSVQYF

j_gene: TRBJ2-1
d_gene: TRBD2
v_gene: TRBV12-3/TRBV12-4
abundance: NA
CDR3nt: TGTGCCAGCAGGACTAGCGGGAGTTCCAATGAGCAGTTCTTC
CDR3aa: CASRTSGSSNEQFF

j_gene: TRBJ1-1
d_gene: NA
v_gene: TRBV16
abundance: NA
CDR3nt: TGTGCCAGCAGCCAATCAAGGTTGTCGGACACTGAAGCTTTCTTT
CDR3aa: CASSQSRLSDTEAFF

j_gene: TRBJ1-2
d_gene: NA
v_gene: TRBV19
abundance: NA
CDR3nt: TGTGCCAGTAGCATGGAAGAAAACTATGGCTACACCTTC
CDR3aa: CASSMEENYGYTF

j_gene: TRBJ2-3
d_gene: TRBD2
v_gene: TRBV20-1
abundance: few
CDR3nt: TGCAGTGCTAGACAGCCCGGGAGGGCCTTGTTAGATACGCAGTATTTT
CDR3aa: CSARQPGRALLDTQYF

j_gene: TRBJ2-3
d_gene: TRBD1
v_gene: TRBV24-1
abundance: few
CDR3nt: TGTGCCACCACCGCCGGGACAGGGGGCGTCACAGATACGCAGTATTTT
CDR3aa: CATTAGTGGVTDTQYF

j_gene: TRBJ1-5
d_gene: NA
v_gene: TRBV10-3
abundance: NA
CDR3nt: TGTGCCATCAGTGATAGGGAACAAAATCAGCCCCAGCATTTT
CDR3aa: CAISDREQNQPQHF

j_gene: TRBJ2-1
d_gene: NA
v_gene: TRBV2
abundance: many
CDR3nt: TGTGCCAGCATCTCTATGAGCTCCTACAATGAGCAGTTCTTC
CDR3aa: CASISMSSYNEQFF

j_gene: TRBJ2-3
d_gene: NA
v_gene: TRBV30
abundance: NA
CDR3nt: TGTGCCTGGACCGGGAGCACAGATACGCAGTATTTT
CDR3aa: CAWTGSTDTQYF

j_gene: TRBJ2-7
d_gene: NA
v_gene: TRBV20-1
abundance: many
CDR3nt: TGCAGTGCTACCTCAGGGAGTCCCATGAGCTTGGGCTACGAGCAGTACTTC
CDR3aa: CSATSGSPMSLGYEQYF

j_gene: TRBJ2-3
d_gene: NA
v_gene: TRBV4-1
abundance: many
CDR3nt: TGCGCCAGCAGCCACGGCGGCGTCAGCACAGATACGCAGTATTTT
CDR3aa: CASSHGGVSTDTQYF

j_gene: TRBJ1-6
d_gene: TRBD1
v_gene: TRBV20-1
abundance: few
CDR3nt: TGCAGTGCTAGAGGGGGGACAGACTTTGGGAATTCACCCCTCCACTTT
CDR3aa: CSARGGTDFGNSPLHF

j_gene: TRBJ2-3
d_gene: NA
v_gene: TRBV7-6
abundance: many
CDR3nt: TGTGCCAGCAGCTTAGCTTCCACTACGCAGTATTTT
CDR3aa: CASSLASTTQYF

j_gene: TRBJ1-2
d_gene: NA
v_gene: TRBV29-1
abundance: NA
CDR3nt: TGCAGCGTTGAAGTATCAGGGATCAAATACTATGGCTACACCTTC
CDR3aa: CSVEVSGIKYYGYTF

j_gene: TRBJ1-2
d_gene: TRBD1
v_gene: TRBV10-3
abundance: NA
CDR3nt: TGTGCCATCAGAGGCGACAGGGGGCAGGATGGCTACACCTTC
CDR3aa: CAIRGDRGQDGYTF

j_gene: TRBJ2-1
d_gene: TRBD2
v_gene: TRBV6-1
abundance: NA
CDR3nt: TGTGCCAGCAGTGAAAGCTCGTGGACTAGCGAGGTCAATGAGCAGTTCTTC
CDR3aa: CASSESSWTSEVNEQFF

j_gene: TRBJ2-5
d_gene: NA
v_gene: TRBV12-3/TRBV12-4
abundance: few
CDR3nt: TGTGCCAGCAGTGGGCGGGCCTACCAAGAGACCCAGTACTTC
CDR3aa: CASSGRAYQETQYF

j_gene: TRBJ1-4
d_gene: NA
v_gene: TRBV5-1
abundance: many
CDR3nt: TGCGCCAGCAGCGAGGGACCGATTAATGAAAAACTGTTTTTT
CDR3aa: CASSEGPINEKLFF

j_gene: TRBJ1-3
d_gene: NA
v_gene: TRBV5-1
abundance: NA
CDR3nt: TGCGCCAGCAGCCCCCATCCGGATCGGGGAAACACCATATATTTT
CDR3aa: CASSPHPDRGNTIYF

j_gene: TRBJ2-3
d_gene: TRBD2
v_gene: TRBV14
abundance: few
CDR3nt: TGTGCCAGCAGCCAAGAAATCCCTCCGGGACTAGCGGGAATATTAAGGAGCACAGATACGCAGTATTTT
CDR3aa: CASSQEIPPGLAGILRSTDTQYF

j_gene: TRBJ2-3
d_gene: NA
v_gene: TRBV5-4
abundance: NA
CDR3nt: TGTGCCAGCAGCTTGGAGCAGGGGACGCAGTATTTT
CDR3aa: CASSLEQGTQYF

j_gene: TRBJ2-2
d_gene: NA
v_gene: TRBV5-1
abundance: few
CDR3nt: TGCGCCAGCAGCTTGAGGGAGCACCAGGCCGGGGAGCTGTTTTTT
CDR3aa: CASSLREHQAGELFF

j_gene: TRBJ1-2
d_gene: TRBD1
v_gene: TRBV6-1
abundance: few
CDR3nt: TGTGCCAGCAGCTCGGGACAGGGGATAAACGGCTACACCTTC
CDR3aa: CASSSGQGINGYTF